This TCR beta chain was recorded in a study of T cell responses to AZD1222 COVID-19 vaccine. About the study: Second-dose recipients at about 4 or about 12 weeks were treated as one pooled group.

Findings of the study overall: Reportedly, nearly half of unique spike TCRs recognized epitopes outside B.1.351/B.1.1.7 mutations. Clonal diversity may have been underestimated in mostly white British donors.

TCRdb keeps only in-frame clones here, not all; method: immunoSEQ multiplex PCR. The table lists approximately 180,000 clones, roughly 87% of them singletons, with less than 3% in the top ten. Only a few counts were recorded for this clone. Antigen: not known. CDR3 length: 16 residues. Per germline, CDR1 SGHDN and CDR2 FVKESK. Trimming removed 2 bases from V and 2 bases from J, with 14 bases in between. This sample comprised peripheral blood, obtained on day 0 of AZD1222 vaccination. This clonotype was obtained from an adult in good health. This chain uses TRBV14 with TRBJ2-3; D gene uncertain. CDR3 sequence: CASSQPQLGFTDTQYF. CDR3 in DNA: TGTGCCAGCAGCCAACCACAACTGGGGTTCACAGATACGCAGTATTTT.